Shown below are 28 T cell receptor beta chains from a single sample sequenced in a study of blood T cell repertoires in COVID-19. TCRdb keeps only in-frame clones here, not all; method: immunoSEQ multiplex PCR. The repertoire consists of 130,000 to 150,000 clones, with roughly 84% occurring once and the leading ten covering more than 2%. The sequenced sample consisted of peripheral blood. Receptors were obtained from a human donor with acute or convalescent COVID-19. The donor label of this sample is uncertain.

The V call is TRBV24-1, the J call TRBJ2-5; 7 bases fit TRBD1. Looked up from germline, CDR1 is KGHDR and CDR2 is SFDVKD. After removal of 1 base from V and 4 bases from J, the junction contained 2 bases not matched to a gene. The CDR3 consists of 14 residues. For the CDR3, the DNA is TGTGCCACCAGTGATTTCCGACAGGGAGAGACCCAGTACTTC. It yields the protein CATSDFRQGETQYF.

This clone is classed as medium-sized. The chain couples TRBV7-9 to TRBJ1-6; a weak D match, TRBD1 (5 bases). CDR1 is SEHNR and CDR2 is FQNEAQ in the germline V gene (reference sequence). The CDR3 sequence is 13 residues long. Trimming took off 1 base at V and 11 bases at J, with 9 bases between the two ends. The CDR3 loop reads CASSLEPGAPLHF. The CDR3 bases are TGTGCCAGCAGCTTAGAGCCGGGGGCACCCCTCCACTTT. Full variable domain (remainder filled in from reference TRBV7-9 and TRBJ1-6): DTGVSQNPRHKITKRGQNVTFRCDPISEHNRLYWYRQTLGQGPEFLTYFQNEAQLEKSRLLSDRFSAERPKGSFSTLEIQRTEQGDSAMYLCASSLEPGAPLHFGNGTRLTVT.

CDR3 sequence reads: CASWQRTDTQYF. CDR3 DNA: TGTGCCAGCTGGCAGAGGACAGATACGCAGTATTTT. The chain recombines TRBV11-3 with TRBJ2-3, with D hard to call. V was shortened by 8 bases and J by 3 bases, with 9 bases between the two germline ends. CDR3 length: 12 amino acids. Germline CDR1 SGHNT, CDR2 YENEEA.

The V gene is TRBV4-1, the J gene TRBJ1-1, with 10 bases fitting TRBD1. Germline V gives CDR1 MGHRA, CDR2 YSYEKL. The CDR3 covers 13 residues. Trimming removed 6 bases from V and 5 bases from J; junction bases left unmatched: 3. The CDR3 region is CASRGTGDTEAFF. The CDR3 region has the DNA TGCGCCAGCAGGGGGACAGGGGATACTGAAGCTTTCTTT.

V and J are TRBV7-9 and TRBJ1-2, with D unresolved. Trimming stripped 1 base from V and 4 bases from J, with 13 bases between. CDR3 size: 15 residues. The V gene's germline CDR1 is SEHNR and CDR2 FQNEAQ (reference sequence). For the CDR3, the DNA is TGTGCCAGCAGCTTAGGAGCAGGTCTTAGCTATGGCTACACCTTC. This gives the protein CASSLGAGLSYGYTF.

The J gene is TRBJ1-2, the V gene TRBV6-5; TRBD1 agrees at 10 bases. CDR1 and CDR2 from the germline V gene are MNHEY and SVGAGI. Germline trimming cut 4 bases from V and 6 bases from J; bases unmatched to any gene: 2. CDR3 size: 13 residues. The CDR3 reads CASSSGQGNGYTF. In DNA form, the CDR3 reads TGTGCCAGCAGTTCGGGACAGGGGAATGGCTACACCTTC.

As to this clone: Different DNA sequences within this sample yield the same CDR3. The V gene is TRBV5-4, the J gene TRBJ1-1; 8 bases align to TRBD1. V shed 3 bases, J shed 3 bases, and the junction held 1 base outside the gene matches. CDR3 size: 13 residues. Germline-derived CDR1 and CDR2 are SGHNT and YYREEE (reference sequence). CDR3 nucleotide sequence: TGTGCCAGCAGCTGGGACAGGCACACTGAAGCTTTCTTT. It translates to CASSWDRHTEAFF.

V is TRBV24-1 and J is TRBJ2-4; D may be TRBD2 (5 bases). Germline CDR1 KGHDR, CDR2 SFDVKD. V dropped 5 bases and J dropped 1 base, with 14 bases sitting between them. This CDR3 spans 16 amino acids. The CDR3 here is CATSAGGGGAKNIQYF. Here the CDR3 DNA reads TGTGCCACCAGTGCCGGAGGAGGTGGGGCCAAAAACATTCAGTACTTC.

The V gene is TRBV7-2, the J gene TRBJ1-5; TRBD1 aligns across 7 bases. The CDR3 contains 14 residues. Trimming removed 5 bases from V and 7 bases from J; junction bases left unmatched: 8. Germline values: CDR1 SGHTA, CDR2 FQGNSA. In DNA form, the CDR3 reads TGTGCCAGCAGCCCCCCAGGGGGGCGACAGCCCCAGCATTTT. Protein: CASSPPGGRQPQHF. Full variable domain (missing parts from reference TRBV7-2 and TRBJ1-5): GAGVSQSPSNKVTEKGKDVELRCDPISGHTALYWYRQSLGQGLEFLIYFQGNSAPDKSGLPSDRFSAERTGGSVSTLTIQRTQQEDSAVYLCASSPPGGRQPQHFGDGTRLSIL.

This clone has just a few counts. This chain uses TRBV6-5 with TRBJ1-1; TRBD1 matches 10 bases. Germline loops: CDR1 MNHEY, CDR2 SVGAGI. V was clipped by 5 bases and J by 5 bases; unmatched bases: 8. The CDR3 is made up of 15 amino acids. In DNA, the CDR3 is TGTGCCAGCAGTAAAAACCCGGGACAGGGGACTGAAGCTTTCTTT. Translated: CASSKNPGQGTEAFF.

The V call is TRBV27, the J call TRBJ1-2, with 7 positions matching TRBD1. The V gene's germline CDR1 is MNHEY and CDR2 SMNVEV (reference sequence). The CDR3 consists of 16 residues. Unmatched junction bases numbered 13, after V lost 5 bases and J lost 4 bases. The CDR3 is CASSTTATGTFYGYTF. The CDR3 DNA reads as TGTGCCAGCAGTACTACCGCGACAGGGACCTTCTATGGCTACACCTTC.

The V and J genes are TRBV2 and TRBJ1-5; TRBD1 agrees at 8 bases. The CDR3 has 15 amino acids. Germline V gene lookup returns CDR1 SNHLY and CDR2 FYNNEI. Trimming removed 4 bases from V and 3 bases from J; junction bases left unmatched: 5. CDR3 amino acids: CASSAPTGANQPQHF. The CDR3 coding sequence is TGTGCCAGCAGTGCCCCGACAGGGGCCAATCAGCCCCAGCATTTT.

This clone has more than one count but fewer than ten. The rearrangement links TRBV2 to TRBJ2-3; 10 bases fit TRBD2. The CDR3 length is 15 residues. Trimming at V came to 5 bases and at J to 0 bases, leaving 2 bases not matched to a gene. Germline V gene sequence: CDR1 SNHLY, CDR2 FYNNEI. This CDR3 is CASSILAGSTDTQYF. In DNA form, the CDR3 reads TGTGCCAGCAGTATACTAGCGGGGAGCACAGATACGCAGTATTTT.

In DNA form, the CDR3 reads TGTGCCAGCAGCTTAATGGTCGGGGAATACGAGCAGTACTTC. Translating gives CASSLMVGEYEQYF. The genes are TRBV7-2 and TRBJ2-7; D possibly corresponds to TRBD2 (5 bases). The germline V gene encodes CDR1 SGHTA and CDR2 FQGNSA. Trimming stripped 2 bases from V and 4 bases from J, with 12 bases between. CDR3 length: 14 amino acids.

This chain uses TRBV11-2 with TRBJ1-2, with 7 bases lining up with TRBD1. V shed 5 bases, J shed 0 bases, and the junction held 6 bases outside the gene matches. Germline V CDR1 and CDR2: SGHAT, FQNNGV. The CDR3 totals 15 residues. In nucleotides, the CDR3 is TGTGCCAGCAGCCTACAGGGGTTAGCTAACTATGGCTACACCTTC. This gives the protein CASSLQGLANYGYTF.

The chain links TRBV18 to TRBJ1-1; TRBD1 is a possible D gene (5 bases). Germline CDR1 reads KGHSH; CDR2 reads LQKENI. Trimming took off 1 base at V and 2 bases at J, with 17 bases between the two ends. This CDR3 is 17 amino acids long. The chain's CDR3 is CASSPLYVQDPNTEAFF. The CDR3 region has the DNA TGTGCCAGCTCACCACTCTATGTACAGGATCCCAACACTGAAGCTTTCTTT.

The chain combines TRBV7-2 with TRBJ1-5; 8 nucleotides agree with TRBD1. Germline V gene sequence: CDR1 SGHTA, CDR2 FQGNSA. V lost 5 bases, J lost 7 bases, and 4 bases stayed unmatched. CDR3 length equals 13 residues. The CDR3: CASSDRGPQPQHF. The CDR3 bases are TGTGCCAGCAGCGACAGGGGCCCGCAGCCCCAGCATTTT.

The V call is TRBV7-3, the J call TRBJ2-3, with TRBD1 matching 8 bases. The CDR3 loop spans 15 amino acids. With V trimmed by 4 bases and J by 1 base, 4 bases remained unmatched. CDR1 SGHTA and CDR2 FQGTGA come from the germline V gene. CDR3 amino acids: CASSSGGPGTDTQYF. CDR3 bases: TGTGCCAGCAGCTCAGGGGGCCCTGGCACAGATACGCAGTATTTT.

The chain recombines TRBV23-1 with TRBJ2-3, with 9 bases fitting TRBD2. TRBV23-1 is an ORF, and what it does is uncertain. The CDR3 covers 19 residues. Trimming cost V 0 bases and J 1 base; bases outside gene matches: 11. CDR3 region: CASSQSLPLAGLRTDTQYF. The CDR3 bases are TGCGCCAGCAGTCAATCTCTCCCCCTAGCGGGGCTCCGCACAGATACGCAGTATTTT.

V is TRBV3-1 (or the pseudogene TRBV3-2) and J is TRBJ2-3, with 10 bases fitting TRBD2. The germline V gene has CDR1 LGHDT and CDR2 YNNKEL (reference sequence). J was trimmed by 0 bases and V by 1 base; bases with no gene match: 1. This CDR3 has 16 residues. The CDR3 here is CASSQGTSGSTDTQYF. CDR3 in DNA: TGTGCCAGCAGCCAAGGGACTAGCGGTAGCACAGATACGCAGTATTTT.

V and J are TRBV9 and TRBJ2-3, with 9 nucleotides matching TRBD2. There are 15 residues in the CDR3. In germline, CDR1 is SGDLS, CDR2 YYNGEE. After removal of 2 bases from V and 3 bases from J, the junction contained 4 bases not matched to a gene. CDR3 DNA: TGTGCCAGCAGCGTGAACGGACTAGCGACAGATACGCAGTATTTT. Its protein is CASSVNGLATDTQYF.

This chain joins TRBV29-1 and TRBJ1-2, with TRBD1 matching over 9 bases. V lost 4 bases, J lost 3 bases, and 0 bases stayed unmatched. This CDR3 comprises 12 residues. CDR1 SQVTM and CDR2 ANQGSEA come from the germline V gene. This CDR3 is CSVGTGDYGYTF. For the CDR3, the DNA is TGCAGCGTTGGGACAGGGGACTATGGCTACACCTTC.

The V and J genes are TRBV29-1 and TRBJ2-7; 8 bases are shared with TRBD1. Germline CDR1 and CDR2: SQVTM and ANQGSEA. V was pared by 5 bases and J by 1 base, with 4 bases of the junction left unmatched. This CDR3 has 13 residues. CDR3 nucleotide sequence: TGCAGCGTTCGGCAGGGGGCTTCCTACGAGCAGTACTTC. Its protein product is CSVRQGASYEQYF.

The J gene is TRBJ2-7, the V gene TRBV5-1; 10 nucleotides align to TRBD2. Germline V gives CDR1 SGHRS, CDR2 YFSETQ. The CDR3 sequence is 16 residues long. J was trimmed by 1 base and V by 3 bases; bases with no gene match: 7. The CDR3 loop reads CASSSGLAGASYEQYV. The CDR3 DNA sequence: TGCGCCAGCAGCTCAGGCCTAGCGGGGGCGTCCTACGAGCAGTACGTC.

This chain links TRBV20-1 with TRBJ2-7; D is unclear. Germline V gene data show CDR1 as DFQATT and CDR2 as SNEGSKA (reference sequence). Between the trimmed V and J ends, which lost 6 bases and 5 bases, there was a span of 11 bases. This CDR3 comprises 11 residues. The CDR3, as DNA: TGCAGTGCGGGCTTTATGCACGAGCAGTACGTC. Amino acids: CSAGFMHEQYV.

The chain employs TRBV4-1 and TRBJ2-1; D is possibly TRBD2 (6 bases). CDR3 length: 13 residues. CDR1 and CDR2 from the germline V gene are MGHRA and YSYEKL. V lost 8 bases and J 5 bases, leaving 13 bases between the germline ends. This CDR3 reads CASAVTSNNEQFF. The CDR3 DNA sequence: TGCGCCAGCGCCGTGACTAGTAACAATGAGCAGTTCTTC.

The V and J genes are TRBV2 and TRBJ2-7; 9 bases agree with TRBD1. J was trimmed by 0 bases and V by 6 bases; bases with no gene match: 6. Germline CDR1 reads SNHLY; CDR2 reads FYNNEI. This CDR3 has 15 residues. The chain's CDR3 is CASRTQTGGSYEQYF. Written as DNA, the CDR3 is TGTGCCAGCAGGACCCAGACAGGGGGCTCCTACGAGCAGTACTTC. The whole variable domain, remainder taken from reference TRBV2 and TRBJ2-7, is EPEVTQTPSHQVTQMGQEVILRCVPISNHLYFYWYRQILGQKVEFLVSFYNNEISEKSEIFDDQFSVERPDGSNFTLKIRSTKLEDSAMYFCASRTQTGGSYEQYFGPGTRLTVT.

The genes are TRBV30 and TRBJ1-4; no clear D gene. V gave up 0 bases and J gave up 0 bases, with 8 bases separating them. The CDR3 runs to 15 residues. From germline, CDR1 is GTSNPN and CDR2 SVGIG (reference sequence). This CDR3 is CAWSVTVSTNEKLFF. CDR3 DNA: TGTGCCTGGAGTGTAACGGTCTCAACTAATGAAAAACTGTTTTTT.